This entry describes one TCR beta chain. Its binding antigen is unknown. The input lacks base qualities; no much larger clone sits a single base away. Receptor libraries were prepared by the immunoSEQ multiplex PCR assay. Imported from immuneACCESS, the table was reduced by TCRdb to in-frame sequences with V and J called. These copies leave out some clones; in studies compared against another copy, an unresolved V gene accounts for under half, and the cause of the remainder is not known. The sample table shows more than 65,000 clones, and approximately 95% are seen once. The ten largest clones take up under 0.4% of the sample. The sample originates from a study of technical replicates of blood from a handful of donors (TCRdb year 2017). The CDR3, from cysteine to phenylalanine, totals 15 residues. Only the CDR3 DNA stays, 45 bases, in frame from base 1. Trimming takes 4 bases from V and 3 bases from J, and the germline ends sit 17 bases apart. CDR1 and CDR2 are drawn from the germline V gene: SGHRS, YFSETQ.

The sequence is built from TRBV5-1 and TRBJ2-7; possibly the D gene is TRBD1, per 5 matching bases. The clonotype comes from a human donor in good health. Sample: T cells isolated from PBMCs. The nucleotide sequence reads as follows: TGCGCCAGCAGCGTTGACGGACAATATGGCTACGAGCAGTACTTC. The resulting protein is CASSVDGQYGYEQYF. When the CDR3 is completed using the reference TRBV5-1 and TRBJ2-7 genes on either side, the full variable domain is KAGVTQTPRYLIKTRGQQVTLSCSPISGHRSVSWYQQTPGQGLQFLFEYFSETQRNKGNFPGRFSGRQFSNSRSEMNVSTLELGDSALYLCASSVDGQYGYEQYFGPGTRLTVT.